This T cell receptor (beta chain) was captured in a study of cytomegalovirus exposure and HLA in healthy donors. General study points: Among the CMV-associated chains, a few were confirmed in vitro as specific for CMV antigens. Generally TCR sequences proved uncommon, though certain public TCRs appeared in numerous donors.

Libraries were prepared by immunoSEQ multiplex PCR; TCRdb keeps only in-frame clonotypes and omits some of them. The sample comprises a few hundred thousand clones, roughly 84% of which are singletons, and over 12% rests with the top ten. J was trimmed by 8 bases and V by 4 bases; bases with no gene match: 6. The CDR3 extends over 14 amino acids. The germline V gene has CDR1 SGHRS and CDR2 YFSETQ. Regarding this clone: Its specificity is unknown.

The sample consisted of PBMCs. This TCR was sampled from a woman aged 30 to 39 in good health and CMV-seropositive. The chain couples TRBV5-1 to TRBJ1-2, with 12 nucleotides matching TRBD1. The CDR3 here is CASSQGTGGDGYTF. Written as DNA, the CDR3 is TGCGCCAGCAGCCAGGGGACAGGGGGCGACGGCTACACCTTC.